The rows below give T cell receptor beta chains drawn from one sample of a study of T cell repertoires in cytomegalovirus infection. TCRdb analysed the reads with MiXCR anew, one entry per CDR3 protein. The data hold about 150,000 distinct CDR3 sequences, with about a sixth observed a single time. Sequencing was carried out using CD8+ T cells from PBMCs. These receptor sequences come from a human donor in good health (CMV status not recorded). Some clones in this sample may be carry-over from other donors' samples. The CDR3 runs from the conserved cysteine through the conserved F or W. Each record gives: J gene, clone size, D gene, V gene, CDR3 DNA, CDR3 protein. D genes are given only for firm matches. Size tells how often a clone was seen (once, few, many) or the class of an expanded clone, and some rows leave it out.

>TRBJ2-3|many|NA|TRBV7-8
TGTGCCAGCAGCTTATTCGGCGGGAGCACAGATACGCAGTATTTT
CASSLFGGSTDTQYF
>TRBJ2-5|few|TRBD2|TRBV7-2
TGTGCCAGCAGCTCTCAGGGGCCTAGCGGGATTCGAGAGACCCAGTACTTC
CASSSQGPSGIRETQYF
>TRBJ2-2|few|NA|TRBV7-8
TGTGCCAGCGAGGAGGGTTGGAACACCGGGGAGCTGTTTTTT
CASEEGWNTGELFF
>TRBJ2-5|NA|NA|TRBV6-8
TGTGCCAGCAGCCCGGTCCGAAAAAGGGGGGAGACCCAGTACTTC
CASSPVRKRGETQYF
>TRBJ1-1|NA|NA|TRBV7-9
TGTGCCAGCAGCCCTGGGGGGCTGATGGCTGAAGCTTTCTTT
CASSPGGLMAEAFF
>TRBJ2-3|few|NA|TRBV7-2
TGTGCCAGCAGCTTAGACTGGGCGGGGAGCATAGATACGCAGTATTTT
CASSLDWAGSIDTQYF
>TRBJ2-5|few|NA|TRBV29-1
TGCAGCGTTGTTACCGGAATAGGGGAGACCCAGTACTTC
CSVVTGIGETQYF
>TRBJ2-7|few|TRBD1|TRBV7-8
TGTGCCAGCAGCTTATCTGCGGGACAGGGGGCCCAAGGTCCGCCCTACGAGCAGTACTTC
CASSLSAGQGAQGPPYEQYF
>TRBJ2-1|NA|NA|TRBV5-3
TGTGCCAGCAGCTTGAGCGTATACAATGAGCAGTTCTTC
CASSLSVYNEQFF
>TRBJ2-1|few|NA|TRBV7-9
TGTGCCAGCAGCTCTCTAATCGTGACTAGAGGCAATGAGCAGTTCTTC
CASSSLIVTRGNEQFF
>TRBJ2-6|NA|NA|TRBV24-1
TGTGCCACCAGTGACCTAGGGGCACAACCCTCTGGGGCCAACGTCCTGACTTTC
CATSDLGAQPSGANVLTF
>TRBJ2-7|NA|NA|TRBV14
TGTGCCAGCAGCCAATATGCGGGTCGCGAGCAGTACTTC
CASSQYAGREQYF
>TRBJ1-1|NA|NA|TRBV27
TGTGCCAGCAGTCCATTAGCGAACACTGAAGCTTTCTTT
CASSPLANTEAFF
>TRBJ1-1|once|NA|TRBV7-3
TGTGCCAGCAGCTTACGGGAACAGGGCGACACTCAAGCTTTCTTT
CASSLREQGDTQAFF
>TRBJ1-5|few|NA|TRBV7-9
TGTGCCAGCAGCCAGGACAGTGAGCGTCAGCCCCAGCATTTT
CASSQDSERQPQHF
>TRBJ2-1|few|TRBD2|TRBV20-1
TGCAGTGCTAGAGATATAAGGCTAGCGGGAGTAGGATACAATGAGCAGTTCTTC
CSARDIRLAGVGYNEQFF
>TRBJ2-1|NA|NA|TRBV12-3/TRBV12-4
TGTGCCAGCAGTCCCTCTCCCGGGAGCTCCTACAATGAGCAGTTCTTC
CASSPSPGSSYNEQFF
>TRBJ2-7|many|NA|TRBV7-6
TGTGCCAGCAGCTTAGGATCGAACGAGCAGTACTTC
CASSLGSNEQYF
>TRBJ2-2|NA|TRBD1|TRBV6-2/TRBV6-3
TGTGCCAGCAGTACGATCAGGGGGCTGACCGGGGAGCTGTTTTTT
CASSTIRGLTGELFF
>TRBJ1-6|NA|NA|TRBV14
TGTGCCAGCGGGTTTAATTCACCCCTCCACTTT
CASGFNSPLHF
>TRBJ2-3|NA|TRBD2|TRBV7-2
TGTGCCAGCAGCTTAAAGCTGCGGGAGTTCGCAGATACGCAGTATTTT
CASSLKLREFADTQYF
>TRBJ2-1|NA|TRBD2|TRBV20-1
TGCAGTGTTCCGGGACTAGCAATCCGTGAGCAGTTCTTC
CSVPGLAIREQFF
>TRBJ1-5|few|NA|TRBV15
TGTGCCACCAGCAGAGATTGGAAGGGGGGGGATCAGCCCCAGCATTTT
CATSRDWKGGDQPQHF
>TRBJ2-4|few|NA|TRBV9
TGTGCCAGCAGCGGAGAGCGGGGACACAAAAACATTCAGTACTTC
CASSGERGHKNIQYF
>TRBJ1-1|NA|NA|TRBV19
TGTGCCAGTAGTATAGACAGTCTGAACACTGAAGCTTTCTTT
CASSIDSLNTEAFF
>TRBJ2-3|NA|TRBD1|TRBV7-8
TGTGCCAGCAGCAACAGACGGACAGGGGTCATGACCACAGATACGCAGTATTTT
CASSNRRTGVMTTDTQYF
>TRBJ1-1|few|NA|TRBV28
TGTGCCAGCAGTATTACTATTAACACTGAAGCTTTCTTT
CASSITINTEAFF
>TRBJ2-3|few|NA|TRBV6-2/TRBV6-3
TGTGCCAGCAGCACGGACGTCGCTAGCACAGATACGCAGTATTTT
CASSTDVASTDTQYF
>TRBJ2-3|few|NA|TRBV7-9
TGTGCCAGCACGGGCAGGGGAAGCACAGATACGCAGTATTTT
CASTGRGSTDTQYF
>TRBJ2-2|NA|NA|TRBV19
TGTGCCAGTTTGACCAGGGGGGCCACCGGGGAGCTGTTTTTT
CASLTRGATGELFF
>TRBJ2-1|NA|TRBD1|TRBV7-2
TGTGCCATCAGCCTAAGGGGGCGGGCTATCTCCTACAATGAGCAGTTCTTC
CAISLRGRAISYNEQFF